The 21 T cell receptor beta chains in this list originate from one sample, sequenced in a study of CD8+ T cells in alopecia areata. Sequencing templates came from extracted RNA that was reverse transcribed into cDNA. Assay used: immunoSEQ multiplex PCR; TCRdb lists only in-frame clones, some missing. The table includes roughly 210,000 clones, 43% detected once. Sample treatment: oral pan-JAK inhibitor, 5-10 mg twice daily. This material consisted of CD4+ T cells sorted from blood, taken at roughly week 36, from a patient treated with tofacitinib. The receptors derive from a human donor with alopecia areata.

This clone was seen a handful of times. This chain connects TRBV5-1 to TRBJ2-7; D gene unclear. CDR3 length: 13 amino acids. Trimming pared 0 bases from V and 6 bases from J, leaving 10 bases between. The germline CDR1 and CDR2 sequences are SGHRS and YFSETQ. The CDR3 sequence is CASSLESLGEQYF. The CDR3 nucleotides are TGCGCCAGCAGCTTGGAATCTCTGGGCGAGCAGTACTTC.

The V gene is TRBV7-2, the J gene TRBJ2-7; D call uncertain. The CDR3 length is 13 residues. Deletions cut 4 bases from V and 6 bases from J, with 13 bases between. Per germline, CDR1 SGHTA and CDR2 FQGNSA. This CDR3 is CASSSQLVGEQYF. CDR3 nucleotide sequence: TGTGCCAGCAGCTCCCAGCTAGTGGGCGAGCAGTACTTC.

The chain employs TRBV5-1 and TRBJ2-2; D gene ambiguous. CDR1 and CDR2 (germline): SGHRS, YFSETQ. The V gene lost 1 base and the J gene lost 1 base, with 11 bases spanning the gap. This CDR3 comprises 16 residues. The CDR3 DNA reads TGCGCCAGCAGCTTGTACTACGTGAAGAACACCGGGGAGCTGTTTTTT. It yields the protein CASSLYYVKNTGELFF.

The gene calls are TRBV15 and TRBJ2-1; weak D call: TRBD2 (5 bases). This CDR3 is 16 amino acids long. Per germline, CDR1 LNHNV and CDR2 YYDKDF (reference sequence). Trimming removed 5 bases at V and 4 bases at J, with 18 bases between. Here the CDR3 reads CATSSKLGVVYNEQFF. The CDR3 DNA is TGTGCCACCAGCTCTAAGTTGGGAGTAGTGTACAATGAGCAGTTCTTC.

This chain connects TRBV6-5 to TRBJ2-5, with TRBD1 as a possible D gene (6 bases). The length of the CDR3 is 13 residues. Trimming stripped 5 bases from V and 5 bases from J, with 12 bases between. CDR1 MNHEY and CDR2 SVGAGI come from the germline V gene. CDR3 protein: CASSRQVGETQYF. The DNA of the CDR3 is TGTGCCAGCAGTCGACAGGTGGGGGAGACCCAGTACTTC.

The chain couples TRBV23-1 to TRBJ2-3; D remains unclear. TRBV23-1 is sorted into the ORF group, with uncertain function. Trimming took 4 bases from V and 1 from J, leaving 9 bases between them. This CDR3 comprises 14 residues. In DNA, the CDR3 is TGCGCCAGCAGTCCTCTCGTGGGCACAGATACGCAGTATTTT. Residues: CASSPLVGTDTQYF.

CDR3 region: CASSPQQGPEAFF. The CDR3 coding sequence is TGTGCCAGCTCACCTCAACAGGGTCCTGAAGCTTTCTTT. The chain links TRBV18 to TRBJ1-1, with D possibly matching TRBD1 (6 bases). Germline loops: CDR1 KGHSH, CDR2 LQKENI. This CDR3 comprises 13 residues. V gave up 3 bases and J gave up 6 bases, with 11 bases separating them.

Only one count was recorded for this clone. The chain carries TRBV30 and TRBJ2-7; D unclear. There are 11 residues in the CDR3. CDR1 is GTSNPN and CDR2 is SVGIG in the germline V gene (reference sequence). V lost 2 bases and J lost 4, with 6 bases in between. Written as DNA, the CDR3 is TGTGCCTGGAGTCTAGGATACGAGCAGTACTTC. Encoded protein: CAWSLGYEQYF.

A word on this clone: Other DNA sequences in this sample translate to the same CDR3. J is TRBJ2-1 and V is TRBV29-1; D is unresolved. CDR1 is SQVTM and CDR2 is ANQGSEA in the germline V gene. Trimming removed 4 bases from V and 3 bases from J, with 13 bases in between. This CDR3 contains 14 residues. This CDR3 is CSVVPGYLYNEQFF. CDR3 coding DNA: TGCAGCGTTGTTCCAGGCTACCTCTACAATGAGCAGTTCTTC.

V and J are TRBV6-5 and TRBJ2-5; 8 nucleotides match TRBD1. The CDR3 has 15 amino acids. Germline loops: CDR1 MNHEY, CDR2 SVGAGI. J lost 3 bases, V lost 6 bases, and 9 bases had no gene match. The CDR3 here is CASSYLRQGKETQYF. CDR3 DNA: TGTGCCAGCAGCTACCTTCGACAGGGGAAAGAGACCCAGTACTTC.

This clone turned up a few times. The genes are TRBV7-2 and TRBJ2-1; D could derive from TRBD1 or TRBD2 (6 bases each). Germline V gene lookup returns CDR1 SGHTA and CDR2 FQGNSA. This CDR3 region has 15 residues. Trimming removed 7 bases from V and 2 bases from J, with 15 bases in between. This CDR3 reads CASTESRGAYNEQFF. For the CDR3, the DNA is TGTGCCAGCACCGAAAGTAGGGGGGCCTACAATGAGCAGTTCTTC.

The rearrangement uses TRBV29-1 and TRBJ2-2, with D tentatively TRBD1 (6 bases). The germline V and J ends were trimmed by 0 bases and 4 bases, with 15 bases remaining between them. Germline V gene lookup returns CDR1 SQVTM and CDR2 ANQGSEA. The CDR3 spans 16 residues. As DNA, the CDR3 is TGCAGCGTTGAAGACCGTCTAATGGGGGCCACCGGGGAGCTGTTTTTT. It is translated as CSVEDRLMGATGELFF.

J is TRBJ1-2 and V is TRBV4-1; D is unresolved. Between the trimmed V and J ends, which lost 4 bases and 3 bases, there was a span of 12 bases. This CDR3 has 14 amino acids. The germline CDR1 and CDR2 sequences are MGHRA and YSYEKL. The CDR3 DNA sequence: TGCGCCAGCAGCCGAGACGGTTTGGACTATGGCTACACCTTC. This translates into CASSRDGLDYGYTF.

This clone appeared many times. The CDR3 loop reads CASRTARNTEAFF. CDR3 bases: TGTGCCAGCCGGACGGCCAGGAACACTGAAGCTTTCTTT. This chain uses TRBV7-9 with TRBJ1-1, with D hard to call. V was clipped by 8 bases and J by 1 base, with 11 bases between them. Germline values: CDR1 SEHNR, CDR2 FQNEAQ (reference sequence). The CDR3 totals 13 residues.

The rearrangement joins TRBV30 to TRBJ2-7; no clear D. The V gene's germline CDR1 is GTSNPN and CDR2 SVGIG (reference sequence). Between the trimmed V and J ends, which lost 0 bases and 6 bases, there was a span of 6 bases. The CDR3 sequence is 11 residues long. The CDR3 DNA reads as TGTGCCTGGAGTGTAACGTCCGAGCAGTACTTC. Translated: CAWSVTSEQYF.

The J gene is TRBJ2-7, the V gene TRBV30; 8 nucleotides line up with TRBD1. CDR3 length: 12 amino acids. After removal of 5 bases from V and 9 bases from J, the junction contained 9 bases not matched to a gene. Germline values: CDR1 GTSNPN, CDR2 SVGIG (reference sequence). CDR3 loop: CAWGEQGVRQYF. For the CDR3, the DNA is TGTGCCTGGGGTGAACAGGGGGTGAGGCAGTACTTC.

There are a few counts of this clone. The chain carries TRBV30 and TRBJ2-7; 10 positions match TRBD2. V gave up 4 bases and J gave up 1 base; unmatched junction bases: 4. The CDR3 runs 14 residues. CDR1 and CDR2 (germline): GTSNPN, SVGIG (reference sequence). The CDR3 DNA reads as TGTGCCTGGACTAGCGGGAGTGGGTCCTACGAGCAGTACTTC. Translated, it gives CAWTSGSGSYEQYF.

The V and J genes are TRBV29-1 and TRBJ2-3; weak D call: TRBD1 (6 bases). The germline V and J ends were trimmed by 3 bases and 0 bases, with 7 bases remaining between them. Germline assignment: CDR1 SQVTM and CDR2 ANQGSEA. The CDR3 runs to 13 residues. The CDR3 DNA reads TGCAGCGTTGAGGGACAAAGCACAGATACGCAGTATTTT. It is translated as CSVEGQSTDTQYF.

The J gene is TRBJ1-1, the V gene TRBV19, with 7 positions matching TRBD1. This CDR3 has 14 amino acids. J gave up 5 bases and V 6 bases, and 9 bases lay outside the gene matches. In germline, CDR1 is LNHDA, CDR2 SQIVND (reference sequence). CDR3 DNA: TGTGCCAGTAGGATTAAACAGGGGTCGACTGAAGCTTTCTTT. The encoded protein is CASRIKQGSTEAFF.

This sequence joins TRBV29-1 and TRBJ2-3; D ambiguous. V lost 4 bases to trimming and J lost 1 base, with 6 bases between them. The CDR3 is 12 amino acids. Germline V gives CDR1 SQVTM, CDR2 ANQGSEA. The DNA of the CDR3 is TGCAGCGTTGGACTGGGCACAGATACGCAGTATTTT. This translates into CSVGLGTDTQYF.

The CDR3 here is CASGGLSSYNEQFF. CDR3 DNA: TGTGCCAGCGGGGGACTTAGCTCCTACAATGAGCAGTTCTTC. The chain has TRBV9 and TRBJ2-1; D may be TRBD2 (6 bases). CDR1 SGDLS and CDR2 YYNGEE come from the germline V gene. The ends were cut back, 7 bases at V and 0 bases at J, with 11 bases in the middle. CDR3 length: 14 residues.